This passage covers 13 T cell receptor beta chains from one sample sequenced in a study of blood T cell repertoires in COVID-19 (TCRdb year 2020). Libraries came from the immunoSEQ multiplex PCR assay. In its TCRdb copy, this immuneACCESS table keeps in-frame sequences only and misses some clones. Where compared with another copy, unresolved V genes explain less than half of these, and the others have no known cause. The sample records roughly 170,000 clones, 78% of which are singletons. In total, the top ten clones hold roughly 17% of the sample. The sequenced sample was PBMCs or T cells enriched from blood (not recorded which). Every receptor here comes from a woman between 45 and 65 years old who had recovered from COVID-19.

The chain combines TRBV28 with TRBJ1-5, with TRBD1 identical over 9 bases. The CDR3 is 13 amino acids. V trimming: 6 bases; J trimming: 4 bases; junction bases outside the gene matches: 1. The germline gives CDR1 MDHEN, CDR2 SYDVKM. For the CDR3, the DNA is TGTGCCAGCAGAGGGACAGGGAATCAGCCCCAGCATTTT. Amino acid sequence: CASRGTGNQPQHF. Combining the CDR3 with reference TRBV28 and TRBJ1-5 gives the whole variable domain DVKVTQSSRYLVKRTGEKVFLECVQDMDHENMFWYRQDPGLGLRLIYFSYDVKMKEKGDIPEGYSVSREKKERFSLILESASTNQTSMYLCASRGTGNQPQHFGDGTRLSIL.

This sequence joins TRBV4-3 and TRBJ1-2; possible D gene TRBD1, 6 bases. CDR1 is LGHNA and CDR2 is YSLEER in the germline V gene. The V gene lost 0 bases and the J gene lost 4 bases, with 9 bases spanning the gap. The CDR3 is 14 amino acids. The CDR3 DNA sequence: TGCGCCAGCAGCCAAGATCAGGGGAGCTATGGCTACACCTTC. Residues: CASSQDQGSYGYTF.

The chain recombines TRBV29-1 with TRBJ2-7; TRBD2 aligns across 9 bases. V lost 6 bases to trimming and J lost 3 bases; unmatched junction nucleotides: 6. The CDR3 extends over 13 amino acids. Germline V gene sequence: CDR1 SQVTM, CDR2 ANQGSEA. The CDR3 DNA follows: TGCAGCGTGGGGGGGACTAGCCTCTACGAGCAGTACTTC. Amino acid sequence: CSVGGTSLYEQYF.

This clone appeared a few times. This chain links TRBV3-1 (or the pseudogene TRBV3-2) with TRBJ2-3; D remains ambiguous. V lost 1 base to trimming and J lost 2 bases, with 10 bases between them. The CDR3 is 15 amino acids. Per the germline V gene, CDR1 is LGHDT and CDR2 is YNNKEL (reference sequence). Here the CDR3 reads CASSQGPSSTDTQYF. The CDR3 bases are TGTGCCAGCAGCCAAGGGCCCAGTTCCACAGATACGCAGTATTTT.

The chain combines TRBV3-1 (or the pseudogene TRBV3-2) with TRBJ2-1, with 11 bases fitting TRBD2. The CDR3 spans 14 residues. The germline CDR1 and CDR2 sequences are LGHDT and YNNKEL (reference sequence). V lost 4 bases and J lost 7; bases outside the gene matches: 3. CDR3 DNA: TGTGCCAGCAGCCGACTAGCGGGAAGGAATGAGCAGTTCTTC. It is translated as CASSRLAGRNEQFF.

The genes are TRBV9 and TRBJ2-2, with TRBD2 identical over 8 bases. The CDR3 covers 19 residues. Germline V lookup: CDR1 SGDLS, CDR2 YYNGEE. V lost 4 bases, J lost 0 bases, and 14 bases stayed unmatched. CDR3 region: CASSPYGGSGDSNTGELFF. CDR3 in DNA: TGTGCCAGCAGCCCTTATGGTGGTAGCGGGGATTCGAACACCGGGGAGCTGTTTTTT.

This clone was recorded once. The chain employs TRBV7-2 and TRBJ2-5; a weak D match, TRBD1 (6 bases). The CDR3 has 16 residues. Looked up from germline, CDR1 is SGHTA and CDR2 is FQGNSA. Trimming removed 7 bases at V and 4 bases at J, with 22 bases between. CDR3 region: CASTLLGTNVRETQYF. The CDR3 region has the DNA TGTGCCAGCACCCTTCTAGGGACAAACGTTAGAGAGACCCAGTACTTC.

This clone appeared a few times. The chain combines TRBV2 with TRBJ2-5; TRBD1 agrees at 8 bases. Trimming cost V 2 bases and J 7 bases; bases outside gene matches: 9. Germline V gene lookup returns CDR1 SNHLY and CDR2 FYNNEI. The CDR3 is 15 amino acids. The CDR3 DNA reads TGTGCCAGCAGTGAAAGCTCAGGGGGCGGAGGGACCCAGTACTTC. Protein sequence: CASSESSGGGGTQYF.

The rearrangement uses TRBV10-3 and TRBJ2-1, with 14 bases aligning to TRBD2. The germline V gene encodes CDR1 ENHRY and CDR2 SYGVKD. Germline trimming cut 0 bases from V and 7 bases from J; bases unmatched to any gene: 5. The length of the CDR3 is 17 residues. The chain's CDR3 is CAISESAGLAGANEQFF. CDR3 DNA sequence: TGTGCCATCAGTGAGTCCGCGGGACTAGCGGGAGCGAATGAGCAGTTCTTC.

The chain has TRBV12-5 and TRBJ2-2, with 7 bases lining up with TRBD2. CDR3 length equals 17 residues. Trimming at V came to 0 bases and at J to 1 base, leaving 5 bases not matched to a gene. Germline V gene data show CDR1 as LGHNT and CDR2 as FRNRAP. The CDR3 coding sequence is TGTGCTAGTGGTTTGGTACGGGTAGCGGGGAACACCGGGGAGCTGTTTTTT. It translates to CASGLVRVAGNTGELFF.

This chain connects TRBV7-2 to TRBJ2-5; D perhaps matches TRBD2 (5 bases). The length of the CDR3 is 15 residues. Germline assignment: CDR1 SGHTA and CDR2 FQGNSA. Trimming left V 2 bases short and J 5 bases short, with 15 bases between. CDR3 amino acids: CASSLSRLRTETQYF. The CDR3 DNA reads as TGTGCCAGCAGCTTAAGCAGACTACGGACGGAGACCCAGTACTTC.

V and J are TRBV27 and TRBJ2-7, with 11 nucleotides matching TRBD2. V was clipped by 5 bases and J by 3 bases; unmatched bases: 6. CDR1 MNHEY and CDR2 SMNVEV come from the germline V gene (reference sequence). The CDR3 totals 15 residues. DNA of the CDR3: TGTGCCAGCAGTCCCGGGACTAGCGGAGGCTACGAGCAGTACTTC. Translated, it gives CASSPGTSGGYEQYF.

The chain has TRBV9 and TRBJ2-3; no reliable D call. Looked up from germline, CDR1 is SGDLS and CDR2 is YYNGEE. Trimming took off 3 bases at V and 1 base at J, with 6 bases between the two ends. The CDR3 is 13 amino acids. The CDR3 nucleotides read TGTGCCAGCAGCGCGACTCGCACAGATACGCAGTATTTT. Protein product: CASSATRTDTQYF.